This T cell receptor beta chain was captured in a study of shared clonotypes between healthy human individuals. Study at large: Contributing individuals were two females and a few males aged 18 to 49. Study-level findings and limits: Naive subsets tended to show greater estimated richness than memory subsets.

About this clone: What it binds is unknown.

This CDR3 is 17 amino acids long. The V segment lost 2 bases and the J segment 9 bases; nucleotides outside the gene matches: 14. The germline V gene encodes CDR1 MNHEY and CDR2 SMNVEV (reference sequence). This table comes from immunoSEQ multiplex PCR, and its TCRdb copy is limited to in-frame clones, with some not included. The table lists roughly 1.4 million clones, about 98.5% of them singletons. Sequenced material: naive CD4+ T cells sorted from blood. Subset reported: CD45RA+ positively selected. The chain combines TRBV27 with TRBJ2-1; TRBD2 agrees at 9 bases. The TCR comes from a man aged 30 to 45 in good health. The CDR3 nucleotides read TGTGCCAGCAGTTTACGCATGAGACTAGCGGAGGGGGTTGAGCAGTTCTTC. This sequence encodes CASSLRMRLAEGVEQFF.